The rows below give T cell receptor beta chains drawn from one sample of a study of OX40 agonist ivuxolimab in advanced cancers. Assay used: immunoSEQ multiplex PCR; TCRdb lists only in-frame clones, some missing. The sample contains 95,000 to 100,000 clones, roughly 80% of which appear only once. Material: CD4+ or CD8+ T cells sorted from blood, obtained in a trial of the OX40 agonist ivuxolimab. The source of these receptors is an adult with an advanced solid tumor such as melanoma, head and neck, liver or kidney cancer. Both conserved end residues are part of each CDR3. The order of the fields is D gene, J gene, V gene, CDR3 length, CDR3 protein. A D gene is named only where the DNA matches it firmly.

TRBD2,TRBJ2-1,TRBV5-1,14,CASSTGLAGLEQFF
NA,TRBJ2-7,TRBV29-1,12,CSARTASYEQYF
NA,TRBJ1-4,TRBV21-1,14,CASSSARGVEKLFF
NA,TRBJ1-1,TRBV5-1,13,CASSLQGNTEAFF
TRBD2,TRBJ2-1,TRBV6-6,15,CASSSVSGTYNEQFF
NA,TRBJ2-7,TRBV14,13,CASSQLGRYEQYF
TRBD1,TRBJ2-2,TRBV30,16,CAWGGARTGVTGELFF
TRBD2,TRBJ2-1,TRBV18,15,CASSPISGGAEEQFF
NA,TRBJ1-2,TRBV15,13,CATSLSGSRGYTF
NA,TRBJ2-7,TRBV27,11,CASSLGYEQYF
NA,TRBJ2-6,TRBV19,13,CASKSSGANVLTF
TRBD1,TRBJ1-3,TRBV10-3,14,CAISPTGDGNTIYF
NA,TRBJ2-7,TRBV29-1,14,CSVARQGREYEQYF
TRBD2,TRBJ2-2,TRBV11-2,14,CASRLAGEVGELFF
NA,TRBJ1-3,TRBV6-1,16,CASSEGPGPSGNTIYF
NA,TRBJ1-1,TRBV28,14,CASSLLGVGTEAFF
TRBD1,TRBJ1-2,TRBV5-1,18,CASSLGSTSAGGYYGYTF
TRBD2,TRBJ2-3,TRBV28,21,CASSLSPSIAGGLVNTDTQYF